Listed below are T cell receptor beta chains from one sample, sequenced in a study of cytomegalovirus exposure and HLA in healthy donors. Clones were read by immunoSEQ multiplex PCR, and TCRdb kept only the in-frame ones, dropping some. In the table there are some 99,000 clones, about nine tenths of which are singletons. The sequencing sample was made of PBMCs. These receptors all come from a woman between 18 and 30 years old in good health and CMV-seronegative. Each CDR3 is given with its conserved first and last residue. D genes are given only for firm matches. Size tells how often a clone was seen (once, few, many) or the class of an expanded clone, and some rows leave it out.

clone size	D gene	V gene	J gene	CDR3 DNA	CDR3 protein
-	TRBD2	TRBV5-6	TRBJ2-3	TGTGCCAGCAGCCTCCTAGCGGGGACTAGCACAGATACGCAGTATTTT	CASSLLAGTSTDTQYF
-	-	TRBV6-6	TRBJ2-7	TGTGCCAGCAACGTCCCCTCGGGGTCACAGGGCTACGAGCAGTACTTC	CASNVPSGSQGYEQYF
-	TRBD1	TRBV5-8	TRBJ1-4	TGTGCCAGCAGCTTGAGACAGGGTTCTAATGAAAAACTGTTTTTT	CASSLRQGSNEKLFF
-	TRBD2	TRBV6-4	TRBJ2-2	TGTGCCACCAATCCGGGACTAGCGGGAGTGGGGGAGCTGTTTTTT	CATNPGLAGVGELFF
-	TRBD2	TRBV7-9	TRBJ2-7	TGTGCCAGCAGGCCGGGACTAGCGGGACCCAGGCGCGCGTACGAGCAGTACTTC	CASRPGLAGPRRAYEQYF
once	TRBD2	TRBV11-1	TRBJ2-3	TGTGCCAGCAGCTTACTTGCCGGGGGGAAGTATGATACGCAGTATTTT	CASSLLAGGKYDTQYF
-	-	TRBV4-3	TRBJ2-7	TGCGCCAGCAGCCAAGATTACCGGGGTGAAGACCAGTACGAGCAGTACTTC	CASSQDYRGEDQYEQYF
-	TRBD2	TRBV4-2	TRBJ2-5	TGTGCCAGCAGCCCCAGACTACTAGCGGGGGTACAAGAGACCCAGTACTTC	CASSPRLLAGVQETQYF
-	-	TRBV19	TRBJ2-7	TGTGCCAGTAGTATCTCCGGGGATGGCTACGAGCAGTACTTC	CASSISGDGYEQYF
-	-	TRBV18	TRBJ2-7	TGTGCCAGCTCACCGCGCCGGGACACCTACGAGCAGTACTTC	CASSPRRDTYEQYF
-	TRBD2	TRBV5-6	TRBJ2-7	TGTGCCAGCAGTAGGACTAGCGGGGGGACCCCTGGCGAGCAGTACTTC	CASSRTSGGTPGEQYF
-	TRBD1	TRBV5-6	TRBJ2-3	TGTGCCAGCAGCTTTACGCCGGGACAGAACTATTACACAGATACGCAGTATTTT	CASSFTPGQNYYTDTQYF
-	-	TRBV5-4	TRBJ1-5	TGTGCCAGCAGCCCCCATTTCCGAGACAGGATTACGCCCCAGCATTTT	CASSPHFRDRITPQHF
-	TRBD1	TRBV6-5	TRBJ2-1	TGTGCCAGCAGCCTCGGGACAGGGTTCCACAATGAGCAGTTCTTC	CASSLGTGFHNEQFF
few	-	TRBV15	TRBJ2-7	TGTGCCACCAGCAGCTACTACGAGCAGTACTTC	CATSSYYEQYF
-	-	TRBV27	TRBJ2-1	TGTGCCAGCAGTCATCCTCGGAGCTCCTACAATGAGCAGTTCTTC	CASSHPRSSYNEQFF
-	-	TRBV30	TRBJ1-1	TGTGCCTGGAGTCCCCAGGGGCAGAACACTGAAGCTTTCTTT	CAWSPQGQNTEAFF
-	-	TRBV30	TRBJ1-5	TGTGCCTGGAGTTCAGGGACAATGAATCAGCCCCAGCATTTT	CAWSSGTMNQPQHF
once	-	TRBV4-3	TRBJ2-5	TGCGCCAGCAGCCAAGCCCTTAACACCCAAGAGACCCAGTACTTC	CASSQALNTQETQYF
once	TRBD1	TRBV4-3	TRBJ2-1	TGCGCCAGCAGCCAAGAGAGGGTTCGGGACAGGGTCAATGAGCAGTTCTTC	CASSQERVRDRVNEQFF
-	TRBD2	TRBV7-8	TRBJ2-1	TGTGCCAGCAGCCATAAAGGGCCGGGCTTTACTAGCGGATCCTACAATGAGCAGTTCTTC	CASSHKGPGFTSGSYNEQFF
once	-	TRBV5-4	TRBJ1-4	TGTGCCAGCAGCCGAACACAGGCAACTAATGAAAAACTGTTTTTT	CASSRTQATNEKLFF
-	TRBD2	TRBV11-2	TRBJ2-3	TGTGCCAGCAGCTTTACACGGCTGACTAGCGGGAGGGATACGCAGTATTTT	CASSFTRLTSGRDTQYF
-	-	TRBV5-4	TRBJ2-3	TGTGCCAGCAGCTTGGAACTCGTCACCACAGATACGCAGTATTTT	CASSLELVTTDTQYF
-	-	TRBV4-1	TRBJ1-2	TGCGCCAGCAGCCAAGATAAACGGTTTGAGGGGGATGGCTACACCTTC	CASSQDKRFEGDGYTF
-	TRBD1	TRBV7-9	TRBJ1-4	TGTGCCAGCACCCGACAGGGGAGTATGGAAAAACTGTTTTTT	CASTRQGSMEKLFF
-	-	TRBV9	TRBJ2-3	TGTGCCAGCAGCGTTCGGGGGGCAGGCACAGATACGCAGTATTTT	CASSVRGAGTDTQYF
-	TRBD1	TRBV6-5	TRBJ1-3	TGTGCCAGCCAGGGGGCTGGAAACACCATATATTTT	CASQGAGNTIYF
-	-	TRBV28	TRBJ1-2	TGTGCCAGCAGTTTAGGTTTATCAGCCAGGGGCTACACCTTC	CASSLGLSARGYTF
-	-	TRBV27	TRBJ2-7	TGTGCCAGCAGTACTAGGACCCCCGGGTACGAGCAGTACTTC	CASSTRTPGYEQYF
-	-	TRBV7-2	TRBJ2-1	TGTGCCAGCAGCTTAATGTGGGACTCGAGCAATGAGCAGTTCTTC	CASSLMWDSSNEQFF
-	TRBD2	TRBV5-1	TRBJ2-4	TGCGCCAGCAGCTTGGGGCGGGGGACCACGCTCAAAAACATTCAGTACTTC	CASSLGRGTTLKNIQYF
-	TRBD2	TRBV30	TRBJ2-3	TGTGCCTGGAGTAGGCTGAGGGCTAGCGGGGCTAGCACAGATACGCAGTATTTT	CAWSRLRASGASTDTQYF
-	-	TRBV2	TRBJ1-2	TGTGCCAGCAGTGAAGTAGGGAGTCGGGCAGGGGATGGCTACACCTTC	CASSEVGSRAGDGYTF
-	TRBD2	TRBV7-9	TRBJ2-1	TGTGCCAGCAGCCCCTTACTAGCGGGGGCCGACAATGAGCAGTTCTTC	CASSPLLAGADNEQFF
-	-	TRBV5-4	TRBJ2-5	TGTGCCAGCAGCTTTGAGGAGACCCAGTACTTC	CASSFEETQYF
-	-	TRBV9	TRBJ1-2	TGTGCCAGCAGCGTAGGGGGGGGCACTAACTATGGCTACACCTTC	CASSVGGGTNYGYTF
-	-	TRBV29-1	TRBJ1-5	TGCAGCGTTGCTCGGGGAGATAGCAATCAGCCCCAGCATTTT	CSVARGDSNQPQHF
-	-	TRBV28	TRBJ1-2	TGTGCCAGCAGTTTACCATCCCGAGTTAACTATGGCTACACCTTC	CASSLPSRVNYGYTF
-	TRBD2	TRBV28	TRBJ2-1	TGTGCCAGCAGTCGCGGGACTAGGGTTTCCTACAATGAGCAGTTCTTC	CASSRGTRVSYNEQFF
-	-	TRBV27	TRBJ2-1	TGTGCCAGCAGTTTATCGGTCCGGTACAATGAGCAGTTCTTC	CASSLSVRYNEQFF
-	TRBD1	TRBV28	TRBJ1-5	TGTGCCAGCACCAAAACTTTTTTGACAGGGGGGCATTTT	CASTKTFLTGGHF
-	TRBD2	TRBV5-4	TRBJ2-4	TGTGCCAGCAGCTCCGGGGGGGTGACCAAAAACATTCAGTACTTC	CASSSGGVTKNIQYF